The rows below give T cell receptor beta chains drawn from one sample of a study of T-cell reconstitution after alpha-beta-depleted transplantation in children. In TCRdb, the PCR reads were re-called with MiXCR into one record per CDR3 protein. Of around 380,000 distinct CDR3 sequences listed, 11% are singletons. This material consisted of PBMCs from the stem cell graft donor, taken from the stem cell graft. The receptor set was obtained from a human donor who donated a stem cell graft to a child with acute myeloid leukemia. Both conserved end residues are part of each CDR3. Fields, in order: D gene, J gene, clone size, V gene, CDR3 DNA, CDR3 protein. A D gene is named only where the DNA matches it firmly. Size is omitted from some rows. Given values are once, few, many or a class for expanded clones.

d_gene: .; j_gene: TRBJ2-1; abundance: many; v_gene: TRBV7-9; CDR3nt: TGTGCCAGCAGCCCCCGGGGGAGCTCCTACAATGAGCAGTTCTTC; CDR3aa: CASSPRGSSYNEQFF
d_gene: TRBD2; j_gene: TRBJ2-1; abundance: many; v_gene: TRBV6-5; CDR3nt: TGTGCCAGCAGTTACTCTCCCAGCGGGGGGCAGGATGAGCAGTTCTTC; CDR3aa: CASSYSPSGGQDEQFF
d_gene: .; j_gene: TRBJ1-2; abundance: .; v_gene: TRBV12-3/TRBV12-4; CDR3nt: TGTGCCAGCAGCCGGACACCCGGGGAAGGCTACACCTTC; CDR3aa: CASSRTPGEGYTF
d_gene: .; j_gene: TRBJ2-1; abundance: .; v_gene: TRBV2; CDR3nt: TGTGCCAGCCTGTACCACATCGGATACAATGAGCAGTTCTTC; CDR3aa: CASLYHIGYNEQFF
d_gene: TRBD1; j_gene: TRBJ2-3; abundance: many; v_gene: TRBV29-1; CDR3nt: TGCAGCGTTGGACTCGGGACAGAGGGAGATACGCAGTATTTT; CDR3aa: CSVGLGTEGDTQYF
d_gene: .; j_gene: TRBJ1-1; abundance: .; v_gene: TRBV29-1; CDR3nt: TGCAGCGTTGAGGGGAACACTGAAGCTTTCTTT; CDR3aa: CSVEGNTEAFF
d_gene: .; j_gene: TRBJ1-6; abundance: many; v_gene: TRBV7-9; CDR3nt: TGTGCCAGCAGCTTAGTCGGGGGCCTTAATTCACCCCTCCACTTT; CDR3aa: CASSLVGGLNSPLHF
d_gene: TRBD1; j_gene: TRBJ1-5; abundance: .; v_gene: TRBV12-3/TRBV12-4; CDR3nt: TGTGCCAGCAGTCCCCGGGGACAGGGTAATACTCAGCCCCAGCATTTT; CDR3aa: CASSPRGQGNTQPQHF
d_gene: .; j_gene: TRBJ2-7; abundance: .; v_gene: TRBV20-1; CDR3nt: TGCAGTGCTAGAGAGTGGGAAGGCGAGCAGTACTTC; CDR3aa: CSAREWEGEQYF
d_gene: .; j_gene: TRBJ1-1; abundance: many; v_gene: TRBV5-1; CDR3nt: TGCGCCAGCAGCCAACAAGTCCTGAACACTGAAGCTTTCTTT; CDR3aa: CASSQQVLNTEAFF
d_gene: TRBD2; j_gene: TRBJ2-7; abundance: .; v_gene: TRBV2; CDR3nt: TGTGCCAGCAGTGTATCAGACAACCCGGGACTAGCGGGAAGGGGATTCTCCTACGAGCAGTACTTC; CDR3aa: CASSVSDNPGLAGRGFSYEQYF
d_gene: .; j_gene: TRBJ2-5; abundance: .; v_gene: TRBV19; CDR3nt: TGTGCCAGTAGCAGTAAGGGAGAGACCCAGTACTTC; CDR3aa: CASSSKGETQYF
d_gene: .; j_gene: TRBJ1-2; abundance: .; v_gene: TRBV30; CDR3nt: TGTGCCTGGACCCCCGACCGGGACGGCTATGGCTACACCTTC; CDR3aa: CAWTPDRDGYGYTF
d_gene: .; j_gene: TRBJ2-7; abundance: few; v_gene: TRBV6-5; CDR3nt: TGTGCCAGCAGTTACTCGACCACTGCCAACGAGCAGTACTTC; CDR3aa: CASSYSTTANEQYF
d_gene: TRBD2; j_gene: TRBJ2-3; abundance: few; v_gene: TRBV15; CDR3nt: TGTGCCACCAGCAGAGTGGGCGGGGGGGCCGTAGATACGCAGTATTTT; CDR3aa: CATSRVGGGAVDTQYF
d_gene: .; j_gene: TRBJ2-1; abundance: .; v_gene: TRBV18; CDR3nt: TGTGCCAGCTCACCTTACGGAGGGAATGAGCAGTTCTTC; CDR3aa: CASSPYGGNEQFF
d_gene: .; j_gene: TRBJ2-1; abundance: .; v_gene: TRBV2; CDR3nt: TGTGCCAGCAATCAATTGGGGTTACGTGATGAGCAGTTCTTC; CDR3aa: CASNQLGLRDEQFF
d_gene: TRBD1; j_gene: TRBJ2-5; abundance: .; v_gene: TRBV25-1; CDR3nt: TGTGCCAGCAGTGGGGGACAGTCGGCTGGAGAGACCCAGTACTTC; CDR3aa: CASSGGQSAGETQYF
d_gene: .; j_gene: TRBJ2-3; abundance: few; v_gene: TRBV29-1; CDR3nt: TGCAGCGTTGTGGTCGGGTCGGGGGGCCTAGCAGATACGCAGTATTTT; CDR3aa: CSVVVGSGGLADTQYF
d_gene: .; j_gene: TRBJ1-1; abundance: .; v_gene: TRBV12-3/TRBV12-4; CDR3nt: TGTGCCAGCAGTTTTGGGCAGAAAAACACTGAAGCTTTCTTT; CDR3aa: CASSFGQKNTEAFF
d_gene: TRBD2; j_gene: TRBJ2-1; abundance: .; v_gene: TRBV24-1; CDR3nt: TGTGCCACCAGTGCCAGCGGGAGCTACAATGAGCAGTTCTTC; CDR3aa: CATSASGSYNEQFF
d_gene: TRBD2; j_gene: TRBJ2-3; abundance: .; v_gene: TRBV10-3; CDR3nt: TGTGCCATCAGTGAAGATCGGCTAGCGGGATCAGATACGCAGTATTTT; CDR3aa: CAISEDRLAGSDTQYF
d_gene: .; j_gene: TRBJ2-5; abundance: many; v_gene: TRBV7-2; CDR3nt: TGTGCCAGCAGCCTTTCGGGCAGGGCCCAAGAGACCCAGTACTTC; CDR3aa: CASSLSGRAQETQYF
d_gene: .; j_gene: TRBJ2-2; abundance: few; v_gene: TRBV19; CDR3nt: TGTGCCAGTGAGGGCCGTAGTAGAACCGGGGAGCTGTTTTTT; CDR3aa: CASEGRSRTGELFF
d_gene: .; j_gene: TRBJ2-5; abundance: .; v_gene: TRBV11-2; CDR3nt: TGTGCCAGCAGCTTAGGTGCAGGGCTCCCACAGGAGACCCAGTACTTC; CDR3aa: CASSLGAGLPQETQYF
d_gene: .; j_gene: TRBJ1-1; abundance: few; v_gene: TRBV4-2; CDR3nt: TGTGCCAGCAGCCAAGAGTCTTTTAGGTCGAACACTGAAGCTTTCTTT; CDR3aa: CASSQESFRSNTEAFF
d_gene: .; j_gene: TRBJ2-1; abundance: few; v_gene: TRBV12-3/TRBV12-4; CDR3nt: TGTGCCAGCAGTTTTTCAGGGCCCGGTATGTACAATGAGCAGTTCTTC; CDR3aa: CASSFSGPGMYNEQFF
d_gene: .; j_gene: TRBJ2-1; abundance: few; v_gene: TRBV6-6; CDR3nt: TGTGCCAGCAGTATAGAGGGTGAGCAGTTCTTC; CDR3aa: CASSIEGEQFF
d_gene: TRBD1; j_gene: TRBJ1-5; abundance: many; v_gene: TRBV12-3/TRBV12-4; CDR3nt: TGTGCCAGCAGGGGGGACAGGGAAACCCAGCCCCAGCATTTT; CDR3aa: CASRGDRETQPQHF
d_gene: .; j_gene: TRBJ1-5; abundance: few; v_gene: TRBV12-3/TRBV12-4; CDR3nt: TGTGCCAGCAGTCACCGGGACGGTAATCAGCCCCAGCATTTT; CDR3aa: CASSHRDGNQPQHF
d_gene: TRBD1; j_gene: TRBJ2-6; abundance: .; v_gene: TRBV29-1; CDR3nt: TGCAGCGTTCTCGGGACAGGGGGCTCTGGGGCCAACGTCCTGACTTTC; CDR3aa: CSVLGTGGSGANVLTF
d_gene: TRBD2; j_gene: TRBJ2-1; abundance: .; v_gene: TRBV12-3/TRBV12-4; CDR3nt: TGTGCCAGCAGTTTATTGGTAGCGGGAGTATCTGAGCAGTTCTTC; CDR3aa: CASSLLVAGVSEQFF
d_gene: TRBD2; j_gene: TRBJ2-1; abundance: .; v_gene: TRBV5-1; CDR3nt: TGCGCCAGCAGCGTTAGCGGGAGAATCGATGAGCAGTTCTTC; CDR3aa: CASSVSGRIDEQFF
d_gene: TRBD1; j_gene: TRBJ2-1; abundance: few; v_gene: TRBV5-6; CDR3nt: TGTGCCAGCAGCCGACCGACAGGGAAAACCTACAATGAGCAGTTCTTC; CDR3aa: CASSRPTGKTYNEQFF
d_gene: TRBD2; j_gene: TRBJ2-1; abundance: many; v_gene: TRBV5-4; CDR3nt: TGTGCCAGCAGCATAGCGGGAGGTGCCTCCTACAATGAGCAGTTCTTC; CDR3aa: CASSIAGGASYNEQFF
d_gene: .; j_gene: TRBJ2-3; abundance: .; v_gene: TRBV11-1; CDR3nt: TGTGCCAGCAGCCCCCGTTTTTGGCGGGAAACAGATACGCAGTATTTT; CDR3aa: CASSPRFWRETDTQYF
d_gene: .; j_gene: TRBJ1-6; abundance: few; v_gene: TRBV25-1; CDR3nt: TGTGCCAGCAGTGAACGGGGGACGACCTATAATTCACCCCTCCACTTT; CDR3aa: CASSERGTTYNSPLHF
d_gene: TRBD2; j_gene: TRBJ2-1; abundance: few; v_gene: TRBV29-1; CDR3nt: TGCAGCGTTGAAGGCCGGCGTACTAGCGGGTCATACAATGAGCAGTTCTTC; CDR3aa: CSVEGRRTSGSYNEQFF
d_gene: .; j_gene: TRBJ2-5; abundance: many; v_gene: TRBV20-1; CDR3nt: TGCAGTGCTAGTTCCGGAAAACAAGAGACCCAGTACTTC; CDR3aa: CSASSGKQETQYF
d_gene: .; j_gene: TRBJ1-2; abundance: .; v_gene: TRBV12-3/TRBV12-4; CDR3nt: TGTGCCAGCAGTATATCGGGTGCAGCTAACTATGGCTACACCTTC; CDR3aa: CASSISGAANYGYTF
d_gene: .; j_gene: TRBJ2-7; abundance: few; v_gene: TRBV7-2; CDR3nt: TGTGCCAGCAGCTCGCGCCGGCTGGGGGAAGAGCAGTACTTC; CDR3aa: CASSSRRLGEEQYF
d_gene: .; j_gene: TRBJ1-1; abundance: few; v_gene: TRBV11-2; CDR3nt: TGTGCCAGCAGCCCCGCACAGTTTGAAGCTTTCTTT; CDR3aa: CASSPAQFEAFF
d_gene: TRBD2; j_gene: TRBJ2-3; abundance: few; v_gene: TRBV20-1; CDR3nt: TGCAGTGCTAGAGGCGGGGGTACAGCCACAGATACGCAGTATTTT; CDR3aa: CSARGGGTATDTQYF
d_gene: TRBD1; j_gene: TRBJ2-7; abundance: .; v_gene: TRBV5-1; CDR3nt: TGCGCCAGCAGCTCATCGGGGACAGGGCGCTCCTACGAGCAGTACTTC; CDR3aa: CASSSSGTGRSYEQYF
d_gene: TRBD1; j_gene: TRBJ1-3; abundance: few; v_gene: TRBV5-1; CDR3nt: TGCGCCAGCAGCTTAAGGACAGGACAGAGCTCTGGAAACACCATATATTTT; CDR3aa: CASSLRTGQSSGNTIYF
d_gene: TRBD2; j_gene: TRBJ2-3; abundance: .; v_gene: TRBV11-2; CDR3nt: TGTGCCAGCAGCTTAACGGCGGGAGAGATAGATACGCAGTATTTT; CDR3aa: CASSLTAGEIDTQYF
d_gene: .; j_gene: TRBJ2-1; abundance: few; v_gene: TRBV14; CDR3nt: TGTGCCAGCAGCCCAGGGTTTCTAAACTCCTACAATGAGCAGTTCTTC; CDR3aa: CASSPGFLNSYNEQFF
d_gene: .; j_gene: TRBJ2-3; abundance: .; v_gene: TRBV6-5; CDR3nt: TGTGCCAGCAGTTTCAAACAGGGTCGAGGCACAGATACGCAGTATTTT; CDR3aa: CASSFKQGRGTDTQYF
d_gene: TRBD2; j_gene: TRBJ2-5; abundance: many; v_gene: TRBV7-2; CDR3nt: TGTGCCAGCAGCTTACGGGCTGGGGGGGTCGAGACCCAGTACTTC; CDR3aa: CASSLRAGGVETQYF
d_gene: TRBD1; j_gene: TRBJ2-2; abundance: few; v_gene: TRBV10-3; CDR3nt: TGTGCCATCTCCCGGGACAGGACGTACACCGGGGAGCTGTTTTTT; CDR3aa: CAISRDRTYTGELFF
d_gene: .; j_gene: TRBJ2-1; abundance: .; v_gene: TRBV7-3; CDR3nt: TGTGACAGCAGCCCAACAGTATCCAGCTCCTACAATGAGCAGTTCTTC; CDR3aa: CDSSPTVSSSYNEQFF
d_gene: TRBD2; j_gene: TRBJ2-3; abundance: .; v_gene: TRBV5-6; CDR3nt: TGTGCCCGCAGTATAGCGGGGGGAACAGATACGCAGTATTTT; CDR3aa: CARSIAGGTDTQYF
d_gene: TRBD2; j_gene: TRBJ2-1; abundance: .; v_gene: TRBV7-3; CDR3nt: TGTGCCAGCAGCCCCGGGGCTAGCGGAACCAATGAGCAGTTCTTC; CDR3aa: CASSPGASGTNEQFF
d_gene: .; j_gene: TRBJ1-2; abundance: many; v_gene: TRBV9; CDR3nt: TGTGCCAGCAGCCCGAGTCCCCGGCAGGAAGCTATGAAAGGCTACACCTTC; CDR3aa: CASSPSPRQEAMKGYTF
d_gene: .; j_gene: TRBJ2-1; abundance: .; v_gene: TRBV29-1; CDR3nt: TGCAGCGTCGCCTTTCCGGGGCTATTGAACAATGAGCAGTTCTTC; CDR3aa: CSVAFPGLLNNEQFF
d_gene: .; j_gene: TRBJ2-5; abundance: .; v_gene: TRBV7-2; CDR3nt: TGTGCCAGCAGCTTAGATTATATGGAGACCCAGTACTTC; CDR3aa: CASSLDYMETQYF
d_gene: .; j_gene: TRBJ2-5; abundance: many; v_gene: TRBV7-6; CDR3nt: TGTGCCAGCAGCCTACGGGCGTACCAAGAGACCCAGTACTTC; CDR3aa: CASSLRAYQETQYF
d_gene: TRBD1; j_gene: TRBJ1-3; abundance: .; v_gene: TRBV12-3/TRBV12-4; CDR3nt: TGTGCCAGCAGGGACAGGACAAGGTCCGGAAACACCATATATTTT; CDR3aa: CASRDRTRSGNTIYF